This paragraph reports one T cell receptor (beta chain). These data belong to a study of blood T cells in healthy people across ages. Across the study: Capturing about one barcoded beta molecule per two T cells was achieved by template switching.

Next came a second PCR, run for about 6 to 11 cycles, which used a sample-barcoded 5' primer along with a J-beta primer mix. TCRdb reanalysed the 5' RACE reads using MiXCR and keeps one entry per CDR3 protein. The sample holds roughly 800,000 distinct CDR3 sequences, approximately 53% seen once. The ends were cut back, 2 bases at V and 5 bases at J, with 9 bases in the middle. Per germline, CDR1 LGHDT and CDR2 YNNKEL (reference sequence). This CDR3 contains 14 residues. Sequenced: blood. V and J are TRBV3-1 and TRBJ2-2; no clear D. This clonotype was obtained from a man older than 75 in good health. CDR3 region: CASSQRTRTGELFF. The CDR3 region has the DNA TGTGCCAGCAGCCAACGAACGAGGACCGGGGAGCTGTTTTTT.